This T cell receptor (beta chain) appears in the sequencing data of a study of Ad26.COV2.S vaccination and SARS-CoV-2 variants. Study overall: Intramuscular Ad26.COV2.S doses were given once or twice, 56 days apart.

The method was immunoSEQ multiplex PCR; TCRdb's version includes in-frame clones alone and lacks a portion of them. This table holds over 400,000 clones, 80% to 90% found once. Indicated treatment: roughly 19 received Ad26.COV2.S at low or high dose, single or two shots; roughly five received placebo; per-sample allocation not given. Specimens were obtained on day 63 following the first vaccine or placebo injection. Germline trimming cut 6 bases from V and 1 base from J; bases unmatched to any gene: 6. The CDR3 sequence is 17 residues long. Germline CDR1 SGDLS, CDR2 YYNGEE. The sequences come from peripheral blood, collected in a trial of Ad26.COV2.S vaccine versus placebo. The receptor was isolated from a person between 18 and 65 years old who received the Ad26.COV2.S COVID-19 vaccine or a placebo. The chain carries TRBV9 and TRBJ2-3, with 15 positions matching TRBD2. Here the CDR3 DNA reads TGTGCCAGCACCGAGGGACTAGCGGGAGGTCGCACAGATACGCAGTATTTT. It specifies CASTEGLAGGRTDTQYF.